These 26 T cell receptor beta chains were all obtained from the same sample, sequenced in a study of blood T cells in healthy people across ages. Primed by a sample-barcoded 5' primer and a J-beta primer mix, a second PCR proceeded for 7 to 11 cycles. TCRdb passed the 5' RACE reads through MiXCR, listing each CDR3 protein once. The table shows about 580,000 distinct CDR3 sequences, with roughly 48% occurring only once. The sequenced sample consisted of blood. These receptors all come from a man older than 75 in good health.

The J gene is TRBJ2-7, the V gene TRBV5-1; D may be TRBD1 or TRBD2 (5 bases each). CDR3 size: 13 residues. V dropped 2 bases and J dropped 3 bases, with 9 bases sitting between them. Germline V gene sequence: CDR1 SGHRS, CDR2 YFSETQ. CDR3 coding DNA: TGCGCCAGCAGCTTCGGGACGGGCTACGAGCAGTACTTC. This codes for CASSFGTGYEQYF.

This clonotype was observed at least ten times. J is TRBJ2-1 and V is TRBV4-3, with TRBD1 as a possible D gene (5 bases). The CDR3 has 14 amino acids. Germline-derived CDR1 and CDR2 are LGHNA and YSLEER. V was cut by 1 base and J by 8 bases, with 12 bases left in between. Here the CDR3 reads CASSQVRADDEQFF. The CDR3 nucleotides read TGCGCCAGCAGCCAAGTCAGGGCCGACGATGAGCAGTTCTTC.

This clonotype appeared a few times. CDR3 coding DNA: TGTGCCATCAGGTCGACGGAAACACCCTACGAGCAGTACTTC. Encoded protein: CAIRSTETPYEQYF. This chain uses TRBV10-3 with TRBJ2-7; no reliable D call. Trimming stripped 6 bases from V and 2 bases from J, with 14 bases between. The V gene's germline CDR1 is ENHRY and CDR2 SYGVKD. CDR3 length: 14 residues.

This chain links TRBV3-1 with TRBJ1-6; TRBD1 might be the D (6 bases). Germline lookup yields CDR1 LGHDT and CDR2 YNNKEL (reference sequence). The CDR3 is made up of 14 amino acids. V lost 0 bases and J 10 bases, leaving 10 bases between the germline ends. CDR3 loop: CASSQDQGRSPLHF. In nucleotides, the CDR3 is TGTGCCAGCAGCCAAGACCAGGGGAGGTCACCCCTCCACTTT.

This clonotype was detected a few times. The chain uses TRBV20-1 and TRBJ2-7; 10 bases align to TRBD2. The V gene end was trimmed by 5 bases and the J gene end by 3 bases; junction bases not matched to a gene: 4. Germline V lookup: CDR1 DFQATT, CDR2 SNEGSKA (reference sequence). The CDR3 covers 13 residues. CDR3 in DNA: TGCAGTGCTGTTCCTAGCGGGAGCTACGAGCAGTACTTC. It is translated as CSAVPSGSYEQYF.

CDR3 DNA: TGTGCCAGCGGACCAGGACAGGGAGCTTATGGCTACACCTTC. This codes for CASGPGQGAYGYTF. The chain recombines TRBV6-1 with TRBJ1-2; 8 positions match TRBD1. J lost 5 bases, V lost 8 bases, and 10 bases had no gene match. The CDR3 runs to 14 residues. Germline CDR1 and CDR2: MNHNS and SASEGT.

A single count supports this clonotype. The chain is built from TRBV5-5 and TRBJ2-7, with D perhaps being TRBD1 or TRBD2 (5 bases each). The ends were cut back, 0 bases at V and 5 bases at J, with 9 bases in the middle. Looked up from germline, CDR1 is SGHKS and CDR2 is YYEKEE (reference sequence). This CDR3 is built from 13 residues. CDR3 sequence reads: CASSLGDGNEQYF. The CDR3 DNA reads as TGTGCCAGCAGCTTGGGGGACGGGAACGAGCAGTACTTC.

The V and J genes are TRBV20-1 and TRBJ2-5, with a weak D call TRBD2 (6 bases). The germline V gene has CDR1 DFQATT and CDR2 SNEGSKA (reference sequence). This CDR3 region has 14 residues. Trimming removed 4 bases at V and 2 bases at J, with 14 bases between. The CDR3 sequence: CSAIGRGYQETQYF. The CDR3, as DNA: TGCAGTGCTATAGGACGGGGGTATCAAGAGACCCAGTACTTC.

The chain is built from TRBV7-3 and TRBJ2-3; 7 nucleotides match TRBD2. J lost 3 bases, V lost 5 bases, and 8 bases had no gene match. Per the germline V gene, CDR1 is SGHTA and CDR2 is FQGTGA. This CDR3 spans 15 amino acids. Written as DNA, the CDR3 is TGTGCCAGCAGCATAAATCTCGGGGGGACAGATACGCAGTATTTT. This sequence encodes CASSINLGGTDTQYF. Complete variable domain (other parts from reference TRBV7-3 and TRBJ2-3): GAGVSQTPSNKVTEKGKYVELRCDPISGHTALYWYRQSLGQGPEFLIYFQGTGAADDSGLPNDRFFAVRPEGSVSTLKIQRTERGDSAVYLCASSINLGGTDTQYFGPGTRLTVL.

This clonotype was seen repeatedly, ten times or more. This chain uses TRBV6-5 with TRBJ1-6, with D possibly matching TRBD1 (6 bases). Per the germline V gene, CDR1 is MNHEY and CDR2 is SVGAGI. CDR3 size: 15 residues. Trimming took off 0 bases at V and 9 bases at J, with 12 bases between the two ends. CDR3 protein: CASSYSVGGGSPLHF. CDR3 sequence (DNA): TGTGCCAGCAGTTACTCGGTCGGGGGCGGTTCACCCCTCCACTTT.

This clonotype was found many times. The chain joins TRBV6-5 to TRBJ2-1; 7 bases agree with TRBD2. CDR1 and CDR2 (germline): MNHEY, SVGAGI. The CDR3 sequence is 14 residues long. V was pared by 10 bases and J by 7 bases, with 13 bases of the junction left unmatched. The CDR3 sequence is CATNSGGFLNEQFF. CDR3 in DNA: TGTGCCACAAATTCGGGGGGTTTTTTAAATGAGCAGTTCTTC.

This clonotype has only a few counts. This chain joins TRBV14 and TRBJ2-2; TRBD1 matches 7 bases. The CDR3 consists of 16 residues. Germline CDR1 reads SGHDN; CDR2 reads FVKESK. V lost 4 bases and J lost 0; bases outside the gene matches: 5. CDR3 protein: CASSRKTGSNTGELFF. CDR3 DNA: TGTGCCAGCAGCCGAAAGACAGGGTCGAACACCGGGGAGCTGTTTTTT.

The J gene is TRBJ1-4, the V gene TRBV20-1, with D uncertain. V lost 0 bases, J lost 3 bases, and 11 bases lay in between. The CDR3 spans 15 residues. Germline V lookup: CDR1 DFQATT, CDR2 SNEGSKA (reference sequence). Here the CDR3 DNA reads TGCAGTGCTAGAGATTGGAGGGCATCTAATGAAAAACTGTTTTTT. Protein product: CSARDWRASNEKLFF.

Regarding this clonotype: At one end, the junction sequence differs from germline, possibly due to a read error. This sequence joins TRBV15 and TRBJ1-2; tentatively, D is TRBD1 (5 bases). The CDR3 is 17 residues long. Germline loops: CDR1 LNHNV, CDR2 YYDKDF (reference sequence). The CDR3 region has the DNA TGCGCCACCAGCAGAGATCTCGGGAGGGGAATAAACTATGGCTACACCTTC. Protein sequence: CATSRDLGRGINYGYTF.

J is TRBJ2-7 and V is TRBV27; the D gene is possibly TRBD1 (6 bases). Trimming took 0 bases from V and 10 from J, leaving 13 bases between them. This CDR3 has 13 residues. Germline V CDR1 and CDR2: MNHEY, SMNVEV (reference sequence). As DNA, the CDR3 is TGTGCCAGCAGTTTATCCCTAATGGGGGCCCAGTACTTC. This gives the protein CASSLSLMGAQYF.

This clonotype was seen many times. The chain joins TRBV18 to TRBJ1-2; D uncertain. Germline CDR1 reads KGHSH; CDR2 reads LQKENI. The CDR3 sequence is 12 residues long. Trimming left V 8 bases short and J 3 bases short, with 10 bases between. CDR3 residues: CASSTGDYGYTF. CDR3 nucleotides: TGTGCCAGCAGTACCGGGGACTATGGCTACACCTTC.

The V and J genes are TRBV6-2 or TRBV6-3 and TRBJ2-7; D possibly matches TRBD1 or TRBD2 (5 bases each). V lost 7 bases and J 0 bases, leaving 10 bases between the germline ends. The CDR3 runs 13 residues. Per the germline V gene, CDR1 is MNHEY and CDR2 is SVGEGT. In DNA, the CDR3 is TGTGCCAGCATCCGGGACGGCTCCTACGAGCAGTACTTC. Its protein is CASIRDGSYEQYF.

This chain links TRBV20-1 with TRBJ2-4, with 8 bases that match TRBD2. There are 12 residues in the CDR3. J lost 13 bases, V lost 3 bases, and 8 bases had no gene match. Looked up from germline, CDR1 is DFQATT and CDR2 is SNEGSKA (reference sequence). The CDR3 is CSASRRAGEQYF. CDR3 DNA: TGCAGTGCTAGCCGCAGAGCGGGGGAGCAGTACTTC.

CDR3 nucleotides: TGCAGTGCCCTCAGACCGGGTTCTGGAAACACCATATATTTT. It codes for CSALRPGSGNTIYF. The rearrangement joins TRBV20-1 to TRBJ1-3; D call uncertain. V was cut by 6 bases and J by 1 base, with 13 bases left in between. This CDR3 has 14 amino acids. In germline, CDR1 is DFQATT, CDR2 SNEGSKA (reference sequence).

This clonotype turned up a few times. V gene TRBV4-3 combines with J gene TRBJ1-4; D is ambiguous. CDR1 LGHNA and CDR2 YSLEER come from the germline V gene. The V end lost 0 bases, the J end lost 8 bases, and 16 bases lay between the germline ends. The CDR3 has 16 amino acids. In nucleotides, the CDR3 is TGCGCCAGCAGCCAAGATCTAAGCGGTGGAAGGGAAAAACTGTTTTTT. Protein product: CASSQDLSGGREKLFF.

The V gene is TRBV3-1, the J gene TRBJ2-5; 10 nucleotides align to TRBD2. V lost 1 base and J lost 3; bases outside the gene matches: 8. The CDR3 is made up of 17 amino acids. Germline V gene lookup returns CDR1 LGHDT and CDR2 YNNKEL (reference sequence). CDR3 region: CASSQAPASGSKETQYF. The CDR3 bases are TGTGCCAGCAGCCAAGCCCCTGCTAGCGGGAGCAAAGAGACCCAGTACTTC.

The CDR3 reads CASSDRGLHEQFF. CDR3 bases: TGTGCCAGCAGTGACAGGGGGCTTCATGAGCAGTTCTTC. The rearrangement links TRBV6-6 to TRBJ2-1, with 10 bases fitting TRBD1. V was clipped by 5 bases and J by 8 bases; unmatched bases: 3. This CDR3 is built from 13 residues. Germline V lookup: CDR1 MNHNY, CDR2 SVGAGI (reference sequence).

This clonotype was observed a few times. V usage is TRBV7-6 and J usage is TRBJ2-7; tentative D call: TRBD1 (6 bases). Germline CDR1 is SGHVS and CDR2 is FNYEAQ. CDR3 length: 13 amino acids. With 2 bases removed from V and 4 bases from J, the gap between germline ends came to 9 bases. The CDR3 is CASSLRGQYEQYF. Here the CDR3 DNA reads TGTGCCAGCAGCTTAAGAGGACAGTACGAGCAGTACTTC.

The CDR3 loop is CASSITGTGALKEQYF. Here the CDR3 DNA reads TGCGCCAGCAGCATTACCGGGACAGGGGCCCTGAAGGAGCAGTACTTC. This chain uses TRBV5-1 with TRBJ2-7, with TRBD1 matching 10 bases. Germline CDR1 and CDR2: SGHRS and YFSETQ. The V gene end was trimmed by 4 bases and the J gene end by 7 bases; junction bases not matched to a gene: 14. The CDR3 spans 16 residues.

V gene TRBV9 combines with J gene TRBJ2-1, with 12 bases that match TRBD2. The trim removed 0 bases at V and 7 bases at J, leaving 5 bases unmatched. The CDR3 covers 16 residues. Germline V CDR1 and CDR2: SGDLS, YYNGEE. DNA for the CDR3: TGTGCCAGCAGCGTAGGTTCGACTAGCGGGAGAAATGAGCAGTTCTTC. It codes for CASSVGSTSGRNEQFF.

This clonotype has just a few counts. This chain connects TRBV29-1 to TRBJ2-5; 8 nucleotides line up with TRBD1. The CDR3 has 13 amino acids. Trimming removed 3 bases from V and 9 bases from J; junction bases left unmatched: 9. Looked up from germline, CDR1 is SQVTM and CDR2 is ANQGSEA. CDR3 loop: CSVEDREVGAQYF. The CDR3 nucleotides are TGCAGCGTTGAGGACAGGGAGGTTGGGGCCCAGTACTTC.